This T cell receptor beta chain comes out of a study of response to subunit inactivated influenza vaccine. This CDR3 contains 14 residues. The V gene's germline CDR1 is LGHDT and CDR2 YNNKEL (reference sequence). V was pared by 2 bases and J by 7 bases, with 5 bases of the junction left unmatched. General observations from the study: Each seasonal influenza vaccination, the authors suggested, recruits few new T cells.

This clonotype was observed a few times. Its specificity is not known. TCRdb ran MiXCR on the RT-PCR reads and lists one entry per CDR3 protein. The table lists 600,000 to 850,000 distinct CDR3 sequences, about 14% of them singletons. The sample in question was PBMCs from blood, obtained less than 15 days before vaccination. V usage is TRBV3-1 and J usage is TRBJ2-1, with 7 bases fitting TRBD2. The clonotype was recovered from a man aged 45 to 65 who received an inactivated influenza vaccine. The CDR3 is CASSQTGLRNEQFF. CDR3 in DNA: TGTGCCAGCAGCCAAACGGGACTAAGGAATGAGCAGTTCTTC.